A selection of T cell receptor beta chains follows, all from one sample in a study of OX40 agonist ivuxolimab in advanced cancers. TCRdb's copy holds only in-frame clones and misses some; the assay was immunoSEQ multiplex PCR. Here the sample spans approximately 52,000 clones, 79% being singletons. The sequenced sample was CD4+ or CD8+ T cells sorted from blood, obtained in a trial of the OX40 agonist ivuxolimab. The receptors were sampled from an adult with an advanced solid tumor such as melanoma, head and neck, liver or kidney cancer. Both conserved end residues are part of each CDR3. Each record gives: clone size, D gene, V gene, J gene, CDR3 protein, CDR3 DNA. D genes are given only for firm matches. The size entry is marked missing in some rows and otherwise reads once, few, many or a size class.

>NA|NA|TRBV12-5|TRBJ2-1
CASGRGDHPTMRQFF
TGTGCTAGTGGTAGGGGGGACCATCCTACAATGAGGCAGTTCTTC
>NA|NA|TRBV7-2|TRBJ2-3
CASSSDLGADTQYF
TGTGCCAGCAGCTCGGACCTGGGAGCAGATACGCAGTATTTT
>NA|NA|TRBV4-3|TRBJ1-5
CASSRRRDQPQHF
TGCGCCAGCAGCCGACGGCGGGATCAGCCCCAGCATTTT
>NA|NA|TRBV7-8|TRBJ2-1
CASSLVGATGPYNEQFF
TGTGCCAGCAGCTTAGTGGGGGCAACTGGGCCTTACAATGAGCAGTTCTTC
>NA|NA|TRBV18|TRBJ2-2
CASSPESGVGELFF
TGTGCCAGCTCACCAGAGTCAGGGGTCGGGGAGCTGTTTTTT
>NA|NA|TRBV9|TRBJ2-5
CASSRGPTPQETQYF
TGTGCCAGCAGCCGAGGACCGACACCCCAAGAGACCCAGTACTTC
>NA|NA|TRBV7-9|TRBJ1-1
CASTLLNREDTEAFF
TGTGCCAGCACCCTCCTTAACAGGGAGGACACTGAAGCTTTCTTT
>NA|TRBD2|TRBV4-2|TRBJ2-5
CASSPEVATSGSSETQYF
TGTGCCAGCAGCCCCGAGGTTGCGACTAGCGGGAGTTCAGAGACCCAGTACTTC
>NA|NA|TRBV25-1|TRBJ2-4
CASGGTVGQESKNIQYF
TGTGCCAGCGGGGGGACAGTAGGACAAGAATCCAAAAACATTCAGTACTTC
>NA|NA|TRBV7-6|TRBJ2-3
CASSLAVDTQYF
TGTGCCAGCAGCTTAGCGGTAGATACGCAGTATTTT
>NA|NA|TRBV27|TRBJ2-3
CASSFGGGLEDTQYF
TGTGCCAGCAGTTTCGGGGGAGGCTTGGAGGATACGCAGTATTTT
>NA|NA|TRBV25-1|TRBJ1-1
CASSDFSSSTEAFF
TGTGCCAGCAGTGACTTTTCCTCGAGCACTGAAGCTTTCTTT
>medium-sized|NA|TRBV7-2|TRBJ1-1
CASMLQGGETEAFF
TGTGCCAGCATGTTGCAGGGTGGTGAGACTGAAGCTTTCTTT
>once|NA|TRBV7-6|TRBJ2-2
CASSIALGGHLNTGELFF
TGTGCCAGCAGCATCGCCTTGGGGGGACACCTGAACACCGGGGAGCTGTTTTTT
>medium-sized|NA|TRBV6-6|TRBJ1-2
CASTGRYGYTF
TGTGCCAGCACCGGGCGGTATGGCTACACCTTC
>few|TRBD1|TRBV28|TRBJ2-7
CASSSQGALFSYEQYF
TGTGCCAGCAGTTCTCAGGGGGCCCTTTTCTCCTACGAGCAGTACTTC
>NA|TRBD1|TRBV10-3|TRBJ1-5
CAIREDRTPNQPQHF
TGTGCCATCAGAGAGGACAGGACACCCAATCAGCCCCAGCATTTT
>NA|NA|TRBV30|TRBJ1-2
CAWSVSRAGYTF
TGTGCCTGGAGTGTATCCAGGGCTGGCTACACCTTC
>NA|NA|TRBV6-5|TRBJ1-1
CASSPSRMNTEAFF
TGTGCCAGCAGTCCCTCCAGGATGAACACTGAAGCTTTCTTT
>NA|NA|TRBV7-2|TRBJ2-1
CASSLGGWASEFF
TGTGCCAGCAGCTTAGGGGGGTGGGCTAGCGAGTTCTTC
>once|TRBD2|TRBV2|TRBJ2-4
CASSRLAGGKNIQYF
TGTGCCAGCAGCAGACTAGCGGGGGGGAAAAACATTCAGTACTTC
>NA|NA|TRBV19|TRBJ1-3
CASNGANSGNTIYF
TGTGCCTCGAACGGGGCAAACTCTGGAAACACCATATATTTT
>NA|NA|TRBV9|TRBJ1-2
CASSDRDPGYGGYTF
TGTGCCAGCAGCGACCGGGACCCGGGGTACGGTGGCTACACCTTC
>NA|NA|TRBV7-2|TRBJ2-1
CASSLNYPYNEQFF
TGTGCCAGCAGCTTAAACTACCCGTACAATGAGCAGTTCTTC
>NA|NA|TRBV19|TRBJ1-5
CASSIDWATGGPQHF
TGTGCCAGTAGTATCGACTGGGCGACCGGGGGACCCCAGCATTTT
>NA|TRBD2|TRBV5-1|TRBJ2-1
CASSLGLTSGRSEQFF
TGCGCCAGCAGCTTGGGATTGACTAGCGGGAGGAGCGAGCAGTTCTTC
>NA|NA|TRBV25-1|TRBJ2-7
CASSTPYEQYF
TGTGCCAGCAGTACGCCCTACGAGCAGTACTTC
>few|NA|TRBV7-2|TRBJ1-2
CASSPPAGSNYGYTF
TGTGCCAGCAGCCCCCCAGCGGGCTCTAACTATGGCTACACCTTC
>NA|NA|TRBV7-3|TRBJ2-7
CASSLDGTNYEQYF
TGTGCCAGCAGCTTAGACGGGACCAACTACGAGCAGTACTTC
>NA|NA|TRBV7-2|TRBJ1-6
CASSFTGNLYPHGDSPLHF
TGTGCCAGCAGCTTCACCGGGAACTTATACCCTCACGGGGATTCACCCCTCCACTTT
>once|NA|TRBV5-1|TRBJ1-1
CASSSWTANTEAFF
TGCGCCAGCAGCTCGTGGACAGCGAACACTGAAGCTTTCTTT
>NA|NA|TRBV30|TRBJ2-1
CAWSVLSEQFF
TGTGCCTGGAGTGTCCTGAGTGAGCAGTTCTTC
>NA|NA|TRBV6-1|TRBJ1-5
CASSVRPGLINQPQHF
TGTGCCAGCAGTGTAAGACCGGGACTGATCAATCAGCCCCAGCATTTT
>NA|NA|TRBV7-8|TRBJ2-1
CASSLAALAEAYNEQFF
TGTGCCAGCAGCTTAGCCGCTTTAGCGGAAGCTTACAATGAGCAGTTCTTC
>NA|TRBD2|TRBV7-3|TRBJ2-2
CASSSTPGLAGAGELFF
TGTGCCAGCAGCTCAACACCGGGACTAGCGGGCGCCGGGGAGCTGTTTTTT
>NA|NA|TRBV7-2|TRBJ1-1
CASSLARTVTEAFF
TGTGCCAGCAGCTTAGCGCGTACCGTCACTGAAGCTTTCTTT
>NA|NA|TRBV6-5|TRBJ2-2
CASIQGGAYTGELFF
TGTGCCAGCATCCAAGGGGGGGCCTACACCGGGGAGCTGTTTTTT
>NA|TRBD1|TRBV28|TRBJ1-4
CASSQNRGVNEKLFF
TGTGCCAGCAGTCAGAACAGGGGGGTTAATGAAAAACTGTTTTTT
>NA|TRBD1|TRBV28|TRBJ1-4
CASFPGQRNEKLFF
TGTGCCAGCTTTCCGGGACAGCGAAATGAAAAACTGTTTTTT
>NA|NA|TRBV2|TRBJ1-2
CASSFDGTYGYTF
TGTGCCAGCAGTTTCGACGGGACCTATGGCTACACCTTC
>NA|TRBD1|TRBV2|TRBJ2-3
CASSAGQGYTDTQYF
TGTGCCAGCAGTGCAGGACAGGGGTACACAGATACGCAGTATTTT
>NA|NA|TRBV6-5|TRBJ1-3
CASRSTDSGNTIYF
TGTGCCAGCAGATCGACAGATTCTGGAAACACCATATATTTT
>NA|NA|TRBV6-5|TRBJ1-1
CASSTGHHLEAFF
TGTGCCAGCAGTACGGGACACCATCTTGAAGCTTTCTTT
>NA|NA|TRBV28|TRBJ1-3
CASSPRQVGNTIYF
TGTGCCAGCAGCCCCCGGCAAGTGGGAAACACCATATATTTT
>NA|NA|TRBV9|TRBJ2-2
CASSVATRRGNTGELFF
TGTGCCAGCAGCGTAGCTACGAGGAGGGGGAACACCGGGGAGCTGTTTTTT